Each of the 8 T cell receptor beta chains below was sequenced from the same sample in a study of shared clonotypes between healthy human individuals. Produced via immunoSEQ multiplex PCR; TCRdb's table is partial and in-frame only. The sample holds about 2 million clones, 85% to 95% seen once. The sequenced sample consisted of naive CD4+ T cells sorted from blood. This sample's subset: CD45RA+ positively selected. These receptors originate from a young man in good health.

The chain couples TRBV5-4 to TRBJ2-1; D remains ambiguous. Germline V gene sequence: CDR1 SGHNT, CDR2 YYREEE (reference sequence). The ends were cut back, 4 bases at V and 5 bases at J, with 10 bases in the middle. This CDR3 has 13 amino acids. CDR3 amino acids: CASSPTWDNEQFF. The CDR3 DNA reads TGTGCCAGCAGCCCCACATGGGACAATGAGCAGTTCTTC.

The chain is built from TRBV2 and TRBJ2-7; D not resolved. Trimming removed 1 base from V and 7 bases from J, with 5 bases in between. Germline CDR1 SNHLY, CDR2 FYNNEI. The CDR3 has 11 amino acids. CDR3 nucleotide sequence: TGTGCCAGCAGTGAAGTCCGTGAGCAGTACTTC. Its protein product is CASSEVREQYF.

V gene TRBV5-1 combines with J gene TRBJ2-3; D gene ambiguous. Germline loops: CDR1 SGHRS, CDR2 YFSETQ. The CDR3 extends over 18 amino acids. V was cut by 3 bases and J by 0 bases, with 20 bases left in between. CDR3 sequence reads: CASSSYGVDGTSTDTQYF. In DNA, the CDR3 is TGCGCCAGCAGCTCGTATGGCGTTGATGGAACTAGCACAGATACGCAGTATTTT.

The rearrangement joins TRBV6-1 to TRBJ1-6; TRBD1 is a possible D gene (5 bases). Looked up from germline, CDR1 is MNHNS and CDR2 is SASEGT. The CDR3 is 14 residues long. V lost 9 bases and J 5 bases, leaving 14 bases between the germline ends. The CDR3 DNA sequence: TGTGCCAGTTTAAAAGGGACGGATAATTCACCCCTCCACTTT. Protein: CASLKGTDNSPLHF.

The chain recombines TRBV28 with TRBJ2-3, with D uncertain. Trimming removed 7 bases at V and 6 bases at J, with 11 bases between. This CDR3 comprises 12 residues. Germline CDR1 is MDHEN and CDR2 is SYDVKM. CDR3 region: CASKSSGDTQYF. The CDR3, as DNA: TGTGCCAGCAAAAGTAGTGGGGATACGCAGTATTTT.

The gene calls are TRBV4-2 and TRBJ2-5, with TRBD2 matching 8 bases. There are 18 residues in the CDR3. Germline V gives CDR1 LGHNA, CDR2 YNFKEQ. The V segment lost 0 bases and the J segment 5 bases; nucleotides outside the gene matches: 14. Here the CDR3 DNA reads TGTGCCAGCAGCCAAGAGGTGCTAGCGGGTCTCCACCGGGAGACCCAGTACTTC. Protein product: CASSQEVLAGLHRETQYF.

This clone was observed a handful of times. CDR3 nucleotide sequence: TGTGCCACCAGCAGAGATGAGGACGAGCAGTACTTC. Its translation: CATSRDEDEQYF. The rearrangement uses TRBV15 and TRBJ2-7; D uncertain. The CDR3 has 12 amino acids. V was cut by 0 bases and J by 5 bases, with 5 bases left in between. The germline gives CDR1 LNHNV, CDR2 YYDKDF (reference sequence).

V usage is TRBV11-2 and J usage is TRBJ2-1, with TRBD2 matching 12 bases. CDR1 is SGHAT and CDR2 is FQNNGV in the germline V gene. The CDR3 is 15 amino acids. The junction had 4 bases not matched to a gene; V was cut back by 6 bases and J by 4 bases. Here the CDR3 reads CASSGLAGSYNEQFF. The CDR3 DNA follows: TGTGCCAGCAGTGGACTAGCGGGATCTTACAATGAGCAGTTCTTC.